This entry lists 10 T cell receptor beta chains sequenced from one sample in a study of T-cell memory formation after mild COVID-19 (dated by TCRdb to the early 2020s). To prepare the library, 5' RACE was applied. Data came from an Illumina NovaSeq 6000. In-frame beta chains were kept once TCRdb had trimmed the public reads at Q25 with fastp and called clones with MiXCR. Records with the same CDR3 protein are collapsed into one entry carrying the most frequent genes and DNA. This sample lists approximately 290,000 distinct CDR3 sequences; about a sixth were detected once. The ten most abundant clones make up 20% to 25% of the sample. The sequenced sample was PBMCs or a T cell subset sorted from them (not recorded which). The source of these receptors is a man younger than 35 who had mild COVID-19 (a few samples of this study predate the infection). The sample titles of this study are shuffled in the database, so cell type and time point are left out; the donor was told from shared clones.

This clonotype was seen a handful of times. CDR3 nucleotide sequence: TGTGCCAGCAGTTACTCGATAGTCCCGGGACAGGGGGCTCGGGGCTACACCTTC. Translated: CASSYSIVPGQGARGYTF. This chain uses TRBV6-5 with TRBJ1-2; 12 nucleotides line up with TRBD1. This CDR3 is 18 amino acids long. In germline, CDR1 is MNHEY, CDR2 SVGAGI. Losses at the gene ends were 0 bases for V and 8 bases for J; bases not matched to a gene: 13.

This clonotype has a count of ten or more. The chain employs TRBV9 and TRBJ2-7; no clear D gene. CDR1 is SGDLS, CDR2 YYNGEE, per germline. This CDR3 is built from 14 residues. The V end was cut by 0 bases, the J end by 6 bases, with 13 bases between. CDR3 coding DNA: TGTGCCAGCAGCGTAGCCCCCGTGGGGTCCGAGCAGTACTTC. Translation: CASSVAPVGSEQYF.

The V gene is TRBV3-1, the J gene TRBJ2-7; 12 positions agree with TRBD1. Germline V gives CDR1 LGHDT, CDR2 YNNKEL (reference sequence). The V gene end was trimmed by 3 bases and the J gene end by 9 bases; junction bases not matched to a gene: 6. The CDR3 has 14 amino acids. CDR3 bases: TGTGCCAGCAGCCAGACCGGGACAGGGGGCGGGCAGTACTTC. Translating gives CASSQTGTGGGQYF.

This chain links TRBV19 with TRBJ1-1; a weak D match, TRBD1 (5 bases). Germline V CDR1 and CDR2: LNHDA, SQIVND (reference sequence). This CDR3 comprises 14 residues. Trimming shortened V by 7 bases and J by 5 bases, and 17 bases separated the two germline ends. The DNA of the CDR3 is TGTGCCAGTACCCCGGGGGTGGGAGAGACTGAAGCTTTCTTT. It is translated as CASTPGVGETEAFF.

There are a few counts of this clonotype. The gene calls are TRBV12-3 or TRBV12-4 and TRBJ2-4; D unclear. The germline V and J ends were trimmed by 7 bases and 3 bases, with 10 bases remaining between them. CDR3 length: 13 residues. The CDR3 DNA reads as TGTGCCAGCAAAGGCCTAGGCAAAAACATTCAGTACTTC. Residues: CASKGLGKNIQYF.

This clonotype came up a few times. The chain recombines TRBV10-2 with TRBJ2-3; D is perhaps TRBD2 (7 bases). Germline values: CDR1 WSHSY, CDR2 SAAADI. The ends were cut back, 10 bases at V and 3 bases at J, with 23 bases in the middle. The CDR3 is 16 residues long. The CDR3 sequence: CAISQRGRGTTDTQYF. The CDR3 DNA follows: TGCGCCATCTCACAACGGGGGCGGGGGACAACAGATACGCAGTATTTT.

This clonotype was seen a handful of times. This chain links TRBV5-1 with TRBJ2-7; 10 nucleotides align to TRBD1. The germline CDR1 and CDR2 sequences are SGHRS and YFSETQ. V lost 4 bases and J lost 2; bases outside the gene matches: 9. There are 16 residues in the CDR3. Here the CDR3 reads CASSASGTGAPYEQYF. The CDR3, as DNA: TGCGCCAGCAGCGCCTCCGGGACAGGGGCGCCCTACGAGCAGTACTTC.

The rearrangement uses TRBV29-1 and TRBJ1-1; D is possibly TRBD1 (6 bases). The CDR3 spans 14 residues. CDR1 and CDR2 from the germline V gene are SQVTM and ANQGSEA. The V and J ends lost 2 bases and 4 bases respectively, with 14 bases between them. The CDR3, as DNA: TGCAGCGTTGAAACCATCGGGGGCAGCACTGAAGCTTTCTTT. This sequence encodes CSVETIGGSTEAFF.

The chain is built from TRBV15 and TRBJ2-3; unclear D gene. This CDR3 region has 13 residues. V dropped 0 bases and J dropped 7 bases, with 8 bases sitting between them. From germline, CDR1 is LNHNV and CDR2 YYDKDF (reference sequence). In DNA form, the CDR3 reads TGTGCCACCAGCAGAGATGTGGGGAATACGCAGTATTTT. Translated, it gives CATSRDVGNTQYF.

This clonotype was counted only a few times. V gene TRBV5-1 combines with J gene TRBJ2-7; 9 nucleotides match TRBD1. The CDR3 length is 11 residues. Germline CDR1 reads SGHRS; CDR2 reads YFSETQ. J gave up 6 bases and V 7 bases, and 2 bases lay outside the gene matches. DNA of the CDR3: TGCGCCAGCCGGACAGGGGTCGAGCAGTACTTC. It is translated as CASRTGVEQYF.